The next 10 T cell receptor beta chains were all read from a single sample in a study of Graves' ophthalmopathy and Graves' hyperthyroidism. The sequenced template was RNA, covering the TCR beta CDR3 region. The library came from an HTBI-primed first-round RT-PCR and a second-round multiplex PCR. MiXCR, run by TCRdb on the multiplex PCR reads, gives a single entry per CDR3 protein. This table holds approximately 210,000 distinct CDR3 sequences, under 30% found once. Sequencing was done on a sample of peripheral blood. These receptors were collected from a man aged 45-60 years with Graves' ophthalmopathy.

The table lists this clonotype with many counts. The chain employs TRBV6-2 or TRBV6-3 and TRBJ2-3; TRBD1 is a possible D gene (5 bases). Germline V lookup: CDR1 MNHEY, CDR2 SVGEGT. The CDR3 totals 13 residues. Trimming left V 2 bases short and J 9 bases short, with 12 bases between. CDR3 in amino acids: CASSYPGPGTQYF. The CDR3 nucleotides are TGTGCCAGCAGTTACCCAGGGCCCGGGACGCAGTATTTT.

This clonotype was detected ten times or more. This chain joins TRBV7-2 and TRBJ2-7; D is uncertain. CDR1 SGHTA and CDR2 FQGNSA come from the germline V gene. CDR3 length equals 14 residues. V lost 2 bases and J 0 bases, leaving 8 bases between the germline ends. The CDR3 nucleotides read TGTGCCAGCAGCTTAACGGACGGCTCCTACGAGCAGTACTTC. This sequence encodes CASSLTDGSYEQYF.

This clonotype has at least ten counts. The rearrangement links TRBV6-1 to TRBJ1-2; the D is unclear. Germline V gene lookup returns CDR1 MNHNS and CDR2 SASEGT. Trimming pared 6 bases from V and 1 base from J, leaving 15 bases between. The CDR3 spans 15 residues. CDR3 nucleotides: TGTGCCAGCAGCCCCCCCTACCCCTTTAACTATGGCTACACCTTC. Amino acid sequence: CASSPPYPFNYGYTF.

Many counts were recorded for this clonotype. V and J are TRBV20-1 and TRBJ2-5, with 7 bases that match TRBD2. CDR3 length: 15 residues. Per germline, CDR1 DFQATT and CDR2 SNEGSKA (reference sequence). Trimming took 6 bases from V and 4 from J; bases not matched to a gene: 14. CDR3 sequence: CSAEIPGLIGETQYF. Here the CDR3 DNA reads TGCAGTGCCGAGATTCCGGGACTAATAGGAGAGACCCAGTACTTC.

The chain couples TRBV10-3 to TRBJ1-1, with TRBD1 as a possible D gene (6 bases). Deletions cut 10 bases from V and 0 bases from J, with 12 bases between. Germline V gene sequence: CDR1 ENHRY, CDR2 SYGVKD. The CDR3 covers 13 residues. CDR3 nucleotide sequence: TGTGCCACCCAGGGACAACTGAACACTGAAGCTTTCTTT. It specifies CATQGQLNTEAFF.

The chain links TRBV6-2 or TRBV6-3 to TRBJ2-5; D perhaps matches TRBD2 (5 bases). The CDR3 has 17 residues. Germline values: CDR1 MNHEY, CDR2 SVGEGT. The V end was cut by 3 bases, the J end by 5 bases, with 22 bases between. CDR3 sequence: CASSYLVGRGDPETQYF. CDR3 coding DNA: TGTGCCAGCAGTTATTTGGTAGGACGGGGAGACCCGGAGACCCAGTACTTC.

The table lists this clonotype with many counts. The V gene is TRBV7-9, the J gene TRBJ1-6; TRBD1 aligns across 7 bases. The CDR3 contains 16 residues. Germline CDR1 and CDR2: SEHNR and FQNEAQ (reference sequence). Germline trimming cut 1 base from V and 5 bases from J; bases unmatched to any gene: 5. This CDR3 reads CASSLGTGGNNSPLHF. CDR3 bases: TGTGCCAGCAGCTTAGGGACAGGTGGGAATAATTCACCCCTCCACTTT. Supplemented by reference TRBV7-9 and TRBJ1-6, the full variable domain reads DTGVSQNPRHKITKRGQNVTFRCDPISEHNRLYWYRQTLGQGPEFLTYFQNEAQLEKSRLLSDRFSAERPKGSFSTLEIQRTEQGDSAMYLCASSLGTGGNNSPLHFGNGTRLTVT.

J is TRBJ2-5 and V is TRBV9; a weak D match, TRBD1 (6 bases). The V end was cut by 2 bases, the J end by 2 bases, with 13 bases between. Germline V gives CDR1 SGDLS, CDR2 YYNGEE. The CDR3 is made up of 15 amino acids. The CDR3 sequence is CASSVSGGQQETQYF. The CDR3 DNA is TGTGCCAGCAGCGTGTCCGGAGGACAGCAAGAGACCCAGTACTTC.

Ten or more counts support this clonotype. The genes are TRBV28 and TRBJ2-4; a possible D gene is TRBD2 (5 bases). Trimming took 5 bases from V and 9 from J, leaving 8 bases between them. CDR1 and CDR2 (germline): MDHEN, SYDVKM. The CDR3 covers 11 residues. The chain's CDR3 is CASSAGIIQYF. The DNA for the CDR3 is TGTGCCAGCAGTGCCGGGATCATTCAGTACTTC.

This clonotype was detected many times. The rearrangement links TRBV28 to TRBJ2-3; 14 bases fit TRBD2. V lost 2 bases to trimming and J lost 4 bases; unmatched junction nucleotides: 5. Germline values: CDR1 MDHEN, CDR2 SYDVKM. This CDR3 is 17 amino acids long. CDR3 loop: CASSLAGTSGSSDTQYF. The CDR3 DNA reads TGTGCCAGCAGTTTAGCCGGGACTAGCGGGAGTTCAGATACGCAGTATTTT.